Detailed here is one TCR beta chain. Its antigen is undetermined. These data belong to a study of shared clonotypes between healthy human individuals. General study points: Only blood was sampled, and tissue TCR repertoires likely differ from blood ones.

The CDR3 consists of 13 residues. The germline V gene has CDR1 SGHNT and CDR2 YYREEE (reference sequence). The V and J ends lost 4 bases and 4 bases respectively, with 8 bases between them. Donors had no recently reported acute infections or vaccinations and were HIV-negative. The assay was immunoSEQ multiplex PCR, and TCRdb's table has in-frame clones only and misses some. Altogether 1.5 million to 1.9 million clones are present, 98% being singletons, with the ten largest covering 0.4% to 0.55%. The chain uses TRBV5-4 and TRBJ2-2, with D uncertain. The sequenced sample consisted of naive CD4+ T cells sorted from blood. Stated subset: CD45RA+ positively selected. The source is a man aged 25-45 years in good health. CDR3 nucleotides: TGTGCCAGCAGCGGGGAAACCACCGGGGAGCTGTTTTTT. Protein: CASSGETTGELFF.